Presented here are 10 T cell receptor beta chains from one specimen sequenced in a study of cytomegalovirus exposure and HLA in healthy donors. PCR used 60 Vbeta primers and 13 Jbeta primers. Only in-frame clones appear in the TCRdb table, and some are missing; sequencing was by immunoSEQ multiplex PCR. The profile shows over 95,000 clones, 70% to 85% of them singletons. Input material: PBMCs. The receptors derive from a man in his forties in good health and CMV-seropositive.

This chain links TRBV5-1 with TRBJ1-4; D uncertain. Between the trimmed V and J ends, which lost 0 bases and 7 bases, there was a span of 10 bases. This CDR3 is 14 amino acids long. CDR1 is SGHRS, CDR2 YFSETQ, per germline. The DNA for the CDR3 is TGCGCCAGCAGCTTGGCTCGGGTTGGTGAAAAACTGTTTTTT. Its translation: CASSLARVGEKLFF. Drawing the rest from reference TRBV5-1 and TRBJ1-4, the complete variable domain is KAGVTQTPRYLIKTRGQQVTLSCSPISGHRSVSWYQQTPGQGLQFLFEYFSETQRNKGNFPGRFSGRQFSNSRSEMNVSTLELGDSALYLCASSLARVGEKLFFGSGTQLSVL.

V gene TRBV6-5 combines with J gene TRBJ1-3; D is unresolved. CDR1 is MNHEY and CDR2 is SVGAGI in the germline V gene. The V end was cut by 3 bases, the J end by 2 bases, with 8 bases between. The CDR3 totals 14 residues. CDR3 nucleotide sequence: TGTGCCAGCAGTTATCAACTAACTGGAAACACCATATATTTT. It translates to CASSYQLTGNTIYF.

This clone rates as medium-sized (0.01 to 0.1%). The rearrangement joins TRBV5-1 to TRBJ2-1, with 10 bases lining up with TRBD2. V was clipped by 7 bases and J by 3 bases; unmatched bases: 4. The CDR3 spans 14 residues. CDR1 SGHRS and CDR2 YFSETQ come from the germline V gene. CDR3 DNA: TGCGCCAGCGTACCTAGCGGGGGCTACAATGAGCAGTTCTTC. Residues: CASVPSGGYNEQFF.

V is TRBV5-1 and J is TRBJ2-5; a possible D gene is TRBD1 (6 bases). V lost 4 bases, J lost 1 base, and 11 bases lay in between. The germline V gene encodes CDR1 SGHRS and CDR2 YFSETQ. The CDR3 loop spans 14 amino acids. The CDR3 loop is CASSGGQVQETQYF. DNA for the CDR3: TGCGCCAGCAGCGGGGGACAAGTCCAAGAGACCCAGTACTTC.

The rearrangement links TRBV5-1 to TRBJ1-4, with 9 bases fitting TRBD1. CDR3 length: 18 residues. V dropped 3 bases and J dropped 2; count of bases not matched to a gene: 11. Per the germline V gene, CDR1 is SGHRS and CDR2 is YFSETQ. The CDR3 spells CASSSNPQGAGTNEKLFF. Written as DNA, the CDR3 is TGCGCCAGCAGCTCAAACCCACAGGGGGCTGGGACTAATGAAAAACTGTTTTTT.

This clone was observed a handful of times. CDR3 region: CASSLGLAGDRDTQYF. CDR3 nucleotide sequence: TGTGCCAGCAGCTTGGGACTAGCGGGGGACAGAGATACGCAGTATTTT. The chain employs TRBV11-3 and TRBJ2-3, with 14 bases that match TRBD2. J was trimmed by 5 bases and V by 3 bases; bases with no gene match: 4. Germline-derived CDR1 and CDR2 are SGHNT and YENEEA. This CDR3 contains 16 residues.

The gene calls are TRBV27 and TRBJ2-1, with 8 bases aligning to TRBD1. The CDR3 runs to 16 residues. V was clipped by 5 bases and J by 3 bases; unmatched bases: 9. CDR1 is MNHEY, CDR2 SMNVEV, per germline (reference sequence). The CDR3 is CASSPIGGQGYNEQFF. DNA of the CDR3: TGTGCCAGCAGTCCTATCGGCGGACAGGGCTACAATGAGCAGTTCTTC.

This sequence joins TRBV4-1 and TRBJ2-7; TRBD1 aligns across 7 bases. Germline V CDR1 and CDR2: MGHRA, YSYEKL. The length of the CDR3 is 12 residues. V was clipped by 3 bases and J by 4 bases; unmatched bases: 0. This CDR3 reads CASSQTGYEQYF. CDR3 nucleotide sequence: TGCGCCAGCAGCCAGACAGGGTACGAGCAGTACTTC.

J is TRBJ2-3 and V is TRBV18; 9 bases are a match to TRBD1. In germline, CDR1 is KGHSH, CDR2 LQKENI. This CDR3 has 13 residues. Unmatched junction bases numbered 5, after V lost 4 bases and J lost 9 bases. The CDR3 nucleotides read TGTGCCAGCTCACAACAGGGGGCCGGGACGCAGTATTTT. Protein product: CASSQQGAGTQYF.

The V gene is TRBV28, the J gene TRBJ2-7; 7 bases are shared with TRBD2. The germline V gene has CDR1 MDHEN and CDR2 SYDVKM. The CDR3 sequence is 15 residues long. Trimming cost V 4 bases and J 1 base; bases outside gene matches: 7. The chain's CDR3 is CASSSPRAGSYEQYF. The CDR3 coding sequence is TGTGCCAGCAGTTCCCCCCGAGCGGGGTCCTACGAGCAGTACTTC.